This passage covers 18 T cell receptor beta chains from one sample sequenced in a study of cytomegalovirus exposure and HLA in healthy donors. PCR amplification relied on 60 Vbeta primers (plus 13 Jbeta primers). Assay: immunoSEQ multiplex PCR; the TCRdb copy retains only in-frame clones and omits some. Of over 150,000 clones in the sample, 75% to 85% were seen once. The sequencing sample was made of PBMCs. The receptors come from a boy aged 5-17 years in good health and CMV-seronegative.

V is TRBV5-6 and J is TRBJ2-7, with D hard to call. Per germline, CDR1 SGHDT and CDR2 YYEEEE. The CDR3 runs to 11 residues. CDR3 protein: CAIQVSNEQYF. The CDR3 DNA follows: TGTGCTATTCAGGTGAGCAACGAGCAGTACTTC.

The rearrangement uses TRBV7-9 and TRBJ2-6; D may be TRBD1 (5 bases). The CDR3 extends over 16 amino acids. Germline V gives CDR1 SEHNR, CDR2 FQNEAQ (reference sequence). With 4 bases removed from V and 4 bases from J, the gap between germline ends came to 14 bases. The CDR3 DNA is TGTGCCAGCAGCTCGAACAGGCCAGTAGGGGCCAACGTCCTGACTTTC. Its translation is CASSSNRPVGANVLTF.

The V call is TRBV7-3, the J call TRBJ2-3; 7 bases match TRBD2. Trimming cost V 4 bases and J 0 bases; bases outside gene matches: 10. Germline assignment: CDR1 SGHTA and CDR2 FQGTGA. The CDR3 has 17 amino acids. The CDR3 nucleotides are TGTGCCAGCAGCTCATCTCGACTAGCACGTAGCACAGATACGCAGTATTTT. As protein: CASSSSRLARSTDTQYF.

The chain is built from TRBV7-6 and TRBJ1-2, with 7 bases matching TRBD1. The CDR3 sequence is 17 residues long. V lost 5 bases, J lost 4 bases, and 16 bases stayed unmatched. The germline CDR1 and CDR2 sequences are SGHVS and FNYEAQ. CDR3 bases: TGTGCCAGCAGCCCTAGACAGGGCCCCCCCATCATCTATGGCTACACCTTC. Translation: CASSPRQGPPIIYGYTF.

The CDR3: CASSNRDWAAYEQYF. The CDR3 nucleotides read TGCGCCAGCAGCAACCGGGACTGGGCGGCCTACGAGCAGTACTTC. The chain uses TRBV5-1 and TRBJ2-7, with D tentatively TRBD2 (6 bases). The CDR3 has 15 residues. Trimming removed 4 bases from V and 2 bases from J, with 16 bases in between. Looked up from germline, CDR1 is SGHRS and CDR2 is YFSETQ.

The J gene is TRBJ1-1, the V gene TRBV18, with D maybe TRBD1 (5 bases). V lost 3 bases, J lost 0 bases, and 11 bases lay in between. There are 15 residues in the CDR3. Per germline, CDR1 KGHSH and CDR2 LQKENI. CDR3 nucleotide sequence: TGTGCCAGCTCACCTCGACAGCCTCTGAACACTGAAGCTTTCTTT. The encoded protein is CASSPRQPLNTEAFF.

This sequence joins TRBV29-1 and TRBJ2-1, with 12 positions matching TRBD2. CDR1 and CDR2 from the germline V gene are SQVTM and ANQGSEA. There are 16 residues in the CDR3. After removal of 4 bases from V and 10 bases from J, the junction contained 14 bases not matched to a gene. The CDR3 nucleotides are TGCAGCGTTGCCAATGGTGGAGCTAGCGGGGGGGCCGAGCAGTTCTTC. Translation gives CSVANGGASGGAEQFF.

The CDR3 DNA is TGTGCCAGCAGTCACTACAGGGTGGATACGCAGTATTTT. Amino acids: CASSHYRVDTQYF. This chain joins TRBV27 and TRBJ2-3; a weak D match, TRBD1 (6 bases). CDR1 and CDR2 (germline): MNHEY, SMNVEV (reference sequence). The CDR3 has 13 amino acids. Trimming cost V 5 bases and J 6 bases, with 12 bases left between them.

With regard to this clone: The CDR3 does not end in the conserved phenylalanine or tryptophan, so this is likely a read error. This chain links TRBV7-9 with TRBJ1-1; a weak D match, TRBD1 (5 bases). CDR3 length: 17 residues. The germline V gene has CDR1 SEHNR and CDR2 FQNEAQ (reference sequence). V lost 3 bases, J lost 6 bases, and 23 bases lay in between. The DNA for the CDR3 is TGTGCCAGCAGCTTCAGAGCGACAGCCCCACCACTCTCTGAAGCTTTCCTT. It yields the protein CASSFRATAPPLSEAFL.

Concerning this clone itself: Other DNA variants within this sample encode the same CDR3. The rearrangement uses TRBV30 and TRBJ1-2; 9 nucleotides align to TRBD1. The CDR3 extends over 13 amino acids. Germline lookup yields CDR1 GTSNPN and CDR2 SVGIG (reference sequence). With 0 bases clipped from V and 4 bases from J, the junction kept 0 bases outside the gene matches. The CDR3 DNA sequence: TGTGCCTGGAGTGTACAGGGGGCCTATGGCTACACCTTC. The encoded protein is CAWSVQGAYGYTF.

This chain links TRBV12-5 with TRBJ2-4, with a tentative D call TRBD2 (6 bases). The CDR3 sequence is 15 residues long. The germline gives CDR1 LGHNT, CDR2 FRNRAP. With 1 base removed from V and 9 bases from J, the gap between germline ends came to 16 bases. This CDR3 reads CASGLGWRADTIQYF. The CDR3, as DNA: TGTGCTAGTGGTTTGGGATGGAGGGCGGATACCATTCAGTACTTC.

This clone was detected only a few times. The chain carries TRBV7-8 and TRBJ1-3; the D gene is possibly TRBD1 (5 bases). V was clipped by 4 bases and J by 0 bases, with 10 bases between them. This CDR3 has 15 residues. Germline assignment: CDR1 SGHVS and CDR2 FQNEAQ. In DNA, the CDR3 is TGTGCCAGCAGCTCTACAGGAATCTCTGGAAACACCATATATTTT. It translates to CASSSTGISGNTIYF.

There are a few counts of this clone. The CDR3 nucleotides read TGCGCCAGCAGCTTGGGGGTCAGGGGAGAACAGCCCCAGCATTTT. Translation: CASSLGVRGEQPQHF. The rearrangement links TRBV5-1 to TRBJ1-5, with TRBD1 as a possible D gene (6 bases). Deletions cut 0 bases from V and 7 bases from J, with 14 bases between. CDR1 SGHRS and CDR2 YFSETQ come from the germline V gene. The CDR3 spans 15 residues. The full variable domain, its missing parts supplied by reference TRBV5-1 and TRBJ1-5, is KAGVTQTPRYLIKTRGQQVTLSCSPISGHRSVSWYQQTPGQGLQFLFEYFSETQRNKGNFPGRFSGRQFSNSRSEMNVSTLELGDSALYLCASSLGVRGEQPQHFGDGTRLSIL.

The J gene is TRBJ1-5, the V gene TRBV7-2, with 7 bases fitting TRBD1. J lost 0 bases, V lost 2 bases, and 7 bases had no gene match. The germline V gene encodes CDR1 SGHTA and CDR2 FQGNSA. This CDR3 has 17 residues. DNA for the CDR3: TGTGCCAGCAGCTTACCCAGTGGGACAGATAGCAATCAGCCCCAGCATTTT. Its protein product is CASSLPSGTDSNQPQHF.

The rearrangement links TRBV5-1 to TRBJ1-4, with TRBD1 matching 7 bases. The germline V gene has CDR1 SGHRS and CDR2 YFSETQ. V shed 1 base, J shed 0 bases, and the junction held 0 bases outside the gene matches. The CDR3 sequence is 15 residues long. The CDR3 loop is CASSLTGATNEKLFF. The CDR3 nucleotides read TGCGCCAGCAGCTTGACAGGGGCAACTAATGAAAAACTGTTTTTT.

This sequence joins TRBV9 and TRBJ1-6; 7 bases match TRBD1. The CDR3 spans 15 residues. Germline loops: CDR1 SGDLS, CDR2 YYNGEE. V gave up 4 bases and J gave up 6 bases; unmatched junction bases: 7. CDR3 nucleotide sequence: TGTGCCAGCAGCCAACGCGACAGGGCTAATTCACCCCTCCACTTT. This sequence encodes CASSQRDRANSPLHF.

V is TRBV9 and J is TRBJ2-5; no clear D. CDR1 is SGDLS, CDR2 YYNGEE, per germline. The CDR3 loop spans 13 amino acids. V was pared by 4 bases and J by 3 bases, with 10 bases between. In DNA, the CDR3 is TGTGCCAGCAGCCCGAGGTGGGAAGAGACCCAGTACTTC. Protein product: CASSPRWEETQYF.

CDR3 protein: CASGSPLAGGPREQYF. The CDR3 DNA reads as TGTGCTAGTGGTTCGCCTCTAGCGGGAGGGCCCCGCGAGCAGTACTTC. The V and J genes are TRBV12-5 and TRBJ2-7; 12 nucleotides match TRBD2. The germline CDR1 and CDR2 sequences are LGHNT and FRNRAP. The CDR3 contains 16 residues. V shed 4 bases, J shed 6 bases, and the junction held 10 bases outside the gene matches.